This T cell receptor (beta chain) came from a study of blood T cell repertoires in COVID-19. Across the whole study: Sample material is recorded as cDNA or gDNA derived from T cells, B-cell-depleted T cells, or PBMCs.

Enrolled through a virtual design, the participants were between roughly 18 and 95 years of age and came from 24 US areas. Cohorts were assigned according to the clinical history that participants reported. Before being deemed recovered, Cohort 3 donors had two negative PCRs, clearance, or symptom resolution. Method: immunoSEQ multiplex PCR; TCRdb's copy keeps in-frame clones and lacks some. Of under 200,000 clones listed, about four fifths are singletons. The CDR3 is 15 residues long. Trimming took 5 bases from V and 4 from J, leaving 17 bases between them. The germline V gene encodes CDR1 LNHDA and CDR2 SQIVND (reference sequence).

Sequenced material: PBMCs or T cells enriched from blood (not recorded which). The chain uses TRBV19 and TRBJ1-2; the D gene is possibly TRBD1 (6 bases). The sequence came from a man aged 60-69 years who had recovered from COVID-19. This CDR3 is CASSRPGQRVYGYTF. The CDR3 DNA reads TGTGCCAGTAGTCGTCCAGGACAGCGAGTCTATGGCTACACCTTC.